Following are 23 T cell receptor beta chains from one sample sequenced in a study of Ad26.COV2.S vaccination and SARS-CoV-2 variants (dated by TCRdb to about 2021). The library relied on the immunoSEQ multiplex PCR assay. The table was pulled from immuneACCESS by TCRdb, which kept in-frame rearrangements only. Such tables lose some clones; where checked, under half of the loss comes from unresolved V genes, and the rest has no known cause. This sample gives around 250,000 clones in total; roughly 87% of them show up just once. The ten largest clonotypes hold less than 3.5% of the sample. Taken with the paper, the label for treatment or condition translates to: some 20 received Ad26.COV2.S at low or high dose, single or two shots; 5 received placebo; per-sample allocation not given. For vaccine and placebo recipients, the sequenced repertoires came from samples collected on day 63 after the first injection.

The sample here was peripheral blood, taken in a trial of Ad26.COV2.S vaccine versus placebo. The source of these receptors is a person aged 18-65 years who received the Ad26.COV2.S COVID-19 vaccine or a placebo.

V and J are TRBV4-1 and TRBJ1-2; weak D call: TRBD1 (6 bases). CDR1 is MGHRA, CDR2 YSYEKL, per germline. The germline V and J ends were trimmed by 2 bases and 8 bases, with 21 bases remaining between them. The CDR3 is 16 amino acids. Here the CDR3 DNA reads TGCGCCAGCAGCCAACCCTTGGTGCGGGGGCTGGGGGGCTACACCTTC. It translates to CASSQPLVRGLGGYTF.

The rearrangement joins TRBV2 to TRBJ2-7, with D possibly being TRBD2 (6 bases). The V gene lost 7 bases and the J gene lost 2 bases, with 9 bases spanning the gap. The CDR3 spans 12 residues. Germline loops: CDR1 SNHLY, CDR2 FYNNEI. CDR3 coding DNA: TGTGCCAGCAAGGTAGCGGCCTACGAGCAGTACGTC. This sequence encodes CASKVAAYEQYV.

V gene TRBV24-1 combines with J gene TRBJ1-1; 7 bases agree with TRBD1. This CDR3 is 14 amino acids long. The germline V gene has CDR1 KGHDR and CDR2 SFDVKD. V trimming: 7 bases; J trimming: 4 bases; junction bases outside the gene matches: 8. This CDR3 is CATSADREFTEAFF. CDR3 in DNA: TGTGCCACCAGCGCTGACAGGGAATTCACTGAAGCTTTCTTT.

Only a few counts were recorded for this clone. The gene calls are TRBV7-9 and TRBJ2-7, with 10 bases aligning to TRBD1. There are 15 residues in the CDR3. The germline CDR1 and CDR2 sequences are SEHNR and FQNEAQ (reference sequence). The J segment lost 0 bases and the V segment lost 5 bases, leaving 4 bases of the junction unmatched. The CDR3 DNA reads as TGTGCCAGCAGCCCCTGGACAGGGGGCTCCTACGAGCAGTACTTC. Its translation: CASSPWTGGSYEQYF. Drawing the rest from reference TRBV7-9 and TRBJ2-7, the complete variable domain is DTGVSQNPRHKITKRGQNVTFRCDPISEHNRLYWYRQTLGQGPEFLTYFQNEAQLEKSRLLSDRFSAERPKGSFSTLEIQRTEQGDSAMYLCASSPWTGGSYEQYFGPGTRLTVT.

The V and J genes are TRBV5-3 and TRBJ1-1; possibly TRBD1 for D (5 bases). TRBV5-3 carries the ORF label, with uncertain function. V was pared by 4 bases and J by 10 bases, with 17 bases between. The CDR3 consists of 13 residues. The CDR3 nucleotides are TGTGCCAGAAGCCCGACGGGGCCTAAGTCAGCTTTCTTT. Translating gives CARSPTGPKSAFF.

The CDR3 loop is CASSLVAGKEGNEQFF. CDR3 DNA sequence: TGTGCCAGCAGCCTGGTAGCGGGTAAAGAAGGGAATGAGCAGTTCTTC. This rearrangement joins TRBV3-1 (or the pseudogene TRBV3-2) to TRBJ2-1; 7 nucleotides match TRBD2. The trim removed 4 bases at V and 7 bases at J, leaving 13 bases unmatched. Germline CDR1 reads LGHDT; CDR2 reads YNNKEL (reference sequence). CDR3 length equals 16 residues.

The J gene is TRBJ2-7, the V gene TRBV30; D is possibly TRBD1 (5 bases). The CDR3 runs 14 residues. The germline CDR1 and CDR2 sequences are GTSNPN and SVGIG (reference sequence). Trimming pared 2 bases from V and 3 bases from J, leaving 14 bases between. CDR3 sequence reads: CAWSYKDSIYEQYV. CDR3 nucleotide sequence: TGTGCCTGGAGTTACAAAGACAGCATCTACGAGCAGTACGTC.

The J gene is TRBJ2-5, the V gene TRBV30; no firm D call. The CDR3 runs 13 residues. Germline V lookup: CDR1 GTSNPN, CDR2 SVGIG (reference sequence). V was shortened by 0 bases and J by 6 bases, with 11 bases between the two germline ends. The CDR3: CAWSVGRPKTQYF. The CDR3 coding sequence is TGTGCCTGGAGTGTTGGCAGGCCCAAGACCCAGTACTTC.

The CDR3 reads CASSQVRQGSSPLHF. In DNA form, the CDR3 reads TGCGCCAGCAGCCAAGTCCGACAGGGTAGTTCACCCCTCCACTTT. The rearrangement links TRBV4-3 to TRBJ1-6; 7 nucleotides agree with TRBD1. Germline CDR1 is LGHNA and CDR2 is YSLEER. V lost 1 base to trimming and J lost 9 bases; unmatched junction nucleotides: 6. The CDR3 is 15 residues long.

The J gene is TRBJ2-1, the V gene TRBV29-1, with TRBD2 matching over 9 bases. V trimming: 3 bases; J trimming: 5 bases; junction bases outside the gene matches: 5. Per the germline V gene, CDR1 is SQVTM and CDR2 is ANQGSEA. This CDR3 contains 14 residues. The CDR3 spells CSVEGLAMDNEQFF. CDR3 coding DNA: TGCAGCGTTGAGGGACTAGCTATGGACAATGAGCAGTTCTTC.

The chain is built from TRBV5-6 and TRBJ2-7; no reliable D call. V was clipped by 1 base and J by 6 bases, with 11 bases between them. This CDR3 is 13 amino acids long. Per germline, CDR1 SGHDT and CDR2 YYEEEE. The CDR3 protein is CASSLNILGEQYV. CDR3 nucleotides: TGTGCCAGCAGCTTGAATATCCTTGGCGAGCAGTACGTC.

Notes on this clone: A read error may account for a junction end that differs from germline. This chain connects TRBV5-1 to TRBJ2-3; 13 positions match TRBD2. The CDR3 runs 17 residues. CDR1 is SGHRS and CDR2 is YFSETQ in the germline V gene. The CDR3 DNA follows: TGCGCCCGCAGCGCGGCACTAGCGGGGGGGGATCAAGATACGCAGTATTTT. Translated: CARSAALAGGDQDTQYF.

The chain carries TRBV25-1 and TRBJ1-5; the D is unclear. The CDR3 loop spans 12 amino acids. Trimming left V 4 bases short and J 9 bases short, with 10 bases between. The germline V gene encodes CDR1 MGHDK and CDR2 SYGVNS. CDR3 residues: CASSGGGTPQHF. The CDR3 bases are TGTGCCAGCAGTGGGGGAGGTACGCCCCAGCATTTT.

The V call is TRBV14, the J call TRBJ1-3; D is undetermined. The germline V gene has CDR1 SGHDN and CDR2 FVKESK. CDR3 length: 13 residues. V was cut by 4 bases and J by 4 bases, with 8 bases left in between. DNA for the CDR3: TGTGCCAGCAGCCGAGGACGGGGAAACACCATATATTTT. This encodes CASSRGRGNTIYF.

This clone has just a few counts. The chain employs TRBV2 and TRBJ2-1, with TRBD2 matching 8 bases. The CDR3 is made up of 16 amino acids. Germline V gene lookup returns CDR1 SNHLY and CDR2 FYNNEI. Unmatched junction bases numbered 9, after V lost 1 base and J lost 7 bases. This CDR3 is CASSEETSGSWNEQFF. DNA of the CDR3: TGTGCCAGCAGTGAAGAGACGAGCGGGAGTTGGAATGAGCAGTTCTTC. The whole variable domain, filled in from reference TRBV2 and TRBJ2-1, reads EPEVTQTPSHQVTQMGQEVILRCVPISNHLYFYWYRQILGQKVEFLVSFYNNEISEKSEIFDDQFSVERPDGSNFTLKIRSTKLEDSAMYFCASSEETSGSWNEQFFGPGTRLTVL.

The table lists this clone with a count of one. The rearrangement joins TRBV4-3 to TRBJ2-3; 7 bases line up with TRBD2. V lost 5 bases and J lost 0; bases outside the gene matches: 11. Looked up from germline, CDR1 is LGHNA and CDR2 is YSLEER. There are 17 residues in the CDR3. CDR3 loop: CASSAWEGSSSTDTQYF. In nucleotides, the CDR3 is TGCGCCAGCAGCGCCTGGGAGGGCTCTTCTAGCACAGATACGCAGTATTTT.

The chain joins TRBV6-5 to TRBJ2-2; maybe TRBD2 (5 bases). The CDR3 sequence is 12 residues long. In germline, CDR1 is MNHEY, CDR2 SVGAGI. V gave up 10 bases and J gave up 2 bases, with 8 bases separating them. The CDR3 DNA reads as TGTGCCACCCGGGAAAACACCGGGGAGCTGTTTTTT. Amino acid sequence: CATRENTGELFF.

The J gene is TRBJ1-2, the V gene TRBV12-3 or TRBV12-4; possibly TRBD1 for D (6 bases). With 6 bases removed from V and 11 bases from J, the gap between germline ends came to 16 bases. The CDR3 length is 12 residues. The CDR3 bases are TGTGCCAGCAGAATTGGGGGGGCAGCTTACACCTTC. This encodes CASRIGGAAYTF.

For the CDR3, the DNA is TGCGCCAGCAGTCAAACGAACACTGAAGCTTTCTTT. It is translated as CASSQTNTEAFF. This rearrangement joins TRBV5-1 to TRBJ1-1; no clear D gene. Trimming cost V 5 bases and J 1 base, with 6 bases left between them. Germline V gives CDR1 SGHRS, CDR2 YFSETQ. The CDR3 sequence is 12 residues long.

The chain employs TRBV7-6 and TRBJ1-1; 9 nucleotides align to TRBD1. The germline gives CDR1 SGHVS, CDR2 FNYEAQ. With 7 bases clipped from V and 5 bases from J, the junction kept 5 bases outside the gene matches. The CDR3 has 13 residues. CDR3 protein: CASTLTGGTEAFF. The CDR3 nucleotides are TGTGCCAGCACCTTGACAGGGGGGACTGAAGCTTTCTTT.

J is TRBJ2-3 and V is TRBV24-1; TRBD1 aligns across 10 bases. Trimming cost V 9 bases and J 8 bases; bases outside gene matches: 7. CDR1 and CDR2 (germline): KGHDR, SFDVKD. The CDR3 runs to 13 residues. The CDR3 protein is CATRDRGESTQYF. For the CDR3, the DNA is TGTGCCACCCGGGACAGGGGCGAAAGTACGCAGTATTTT.

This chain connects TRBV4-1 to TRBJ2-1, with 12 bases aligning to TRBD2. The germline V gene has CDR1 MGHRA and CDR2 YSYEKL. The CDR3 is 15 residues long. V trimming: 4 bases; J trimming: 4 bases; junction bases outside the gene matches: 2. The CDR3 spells CASSPTSGGYNEQFF. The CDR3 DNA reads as TGCGCCAGCAGCCCGACTAGCGGGGGATACAATGAGCAGTTCTTC.

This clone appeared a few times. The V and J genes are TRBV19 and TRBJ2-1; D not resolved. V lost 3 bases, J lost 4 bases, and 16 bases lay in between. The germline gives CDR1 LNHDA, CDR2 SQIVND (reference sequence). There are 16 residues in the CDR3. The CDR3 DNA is TGTGCCAGTAGTATGAAGACGGCAGCCCTTTACAATGAGCAGTTCTTC. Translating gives CASSMKTAALYNEQFF.